The clone carrying this T cell receptor (beta chain) has ten or more counts. The antigen remains undetermined. The time point here: persistent/refractory GD, antithyroid drugs over 5 years with positive TRAb. Researchers made the TCR library from RNA that was extracted from PBMCs. This specimen belongs to a study of regulatory T cells in long-lasting Graves disease. Background on the study: To qualify as persistent, Graves' disease required over 5 years of antithyroid drugs with positive TSH receptor antibodies.

Study-wide results and limits: TRBV28, TRBJ1-2 and TRBJ2-5 were segments that persistent disease favored.

According to the study, TCR beta libraries were built with iRepertoire HTBI primers and CDR3-region Arm-PCR. MiXCR was run by TCRdb on the multiplex PCR reads, yielding one entry per CDR3 protein. The sample lists roughly 400,000 distinct CDR3 sequences; roughly 20% were seen once. Trimming took 5 bases from V and 7 from J; bases not matched to a gene: 6. The CDR3 runs to 14 residues. The clonotype comes from a female donor with Graves disease. Sequences were derived from peripheral blood mononuclear cells (PBMCs), sampled when the disease was refractory, from a patient treated with antithyroid drugs. The chain joins TRBV12-3 or TRBV12-4 to TRBJ2-2; 8 bases fit TRBD2. This CDR3 reads CASSPSGSHGELFF. The CDR3 DNA sequence: TGTGCCAGCAGTCCAAGCGGGAGTCACGGGGAGCTGTTTTTT.